A single T cell receptor beta chain is shown here with its context. Its antigen remains unidentified. The data were obtained in a study of immune cell composition in non-small cell lung cancer. Overall study findings and caveats: Dominant in vivo tumour-associated clones were not shown to share tumour-reactive sequences. Squamous lung tumours showed higher top 10 clone scores and clonality than adenocarcinomas.

Genomic DNA came from frozen unsorted single-cell suspensions. TCRdb's table, derived via immunoSEQ multiplex PCR, lists solely in-frame clones and lacks some. The sample records around 740 clones, over 60% being singletons. CDR3 size: 14 residues. Germline V CDR1 and CDR2: MNHEY, SVGAGI. V was trimmed by 0 bases and J by 6 bases, leaving 8 bases between them. This sequence was found in a human donor with non-small cell lung cancer. The sample comprised lung tumor tissue. V is TRBV6-5 and J is TRBJ2-2; D not resolved. This CDR3 is CASSYSAFSGELFF. CDR3 nucleotides: TGTGCCAGCAGTTACTCGGCCTTCTCCGGGGAGCTGTTTTTT.